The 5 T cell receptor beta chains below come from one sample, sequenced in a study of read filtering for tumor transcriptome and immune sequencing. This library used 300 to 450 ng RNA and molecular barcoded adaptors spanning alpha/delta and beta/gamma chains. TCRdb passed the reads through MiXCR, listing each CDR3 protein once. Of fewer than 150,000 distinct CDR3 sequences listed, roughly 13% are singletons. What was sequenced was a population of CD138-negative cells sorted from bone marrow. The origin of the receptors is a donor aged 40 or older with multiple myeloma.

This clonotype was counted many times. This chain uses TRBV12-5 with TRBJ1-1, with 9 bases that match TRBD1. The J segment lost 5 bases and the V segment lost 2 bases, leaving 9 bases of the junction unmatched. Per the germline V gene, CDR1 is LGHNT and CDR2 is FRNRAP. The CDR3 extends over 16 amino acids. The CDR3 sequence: CASGLPKTGGYTEAFF. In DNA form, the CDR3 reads TGTGCTAGTGGTTTGCCGAAGACAGGGGGGTATACTGAAGCTTTCTTT.

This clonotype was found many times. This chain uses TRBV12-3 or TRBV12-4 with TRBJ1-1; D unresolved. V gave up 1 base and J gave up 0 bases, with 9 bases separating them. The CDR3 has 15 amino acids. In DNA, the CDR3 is TGTGCCAGCAGTTTAGGGAGGACGGTGAACACTGAAGCTTTCTTT. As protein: CASSLGRTVNTEAFF.

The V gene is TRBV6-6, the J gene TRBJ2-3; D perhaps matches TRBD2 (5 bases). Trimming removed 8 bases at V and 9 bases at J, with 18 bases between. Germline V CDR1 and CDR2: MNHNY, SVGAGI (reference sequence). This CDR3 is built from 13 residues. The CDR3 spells CASLPRREGTQYF. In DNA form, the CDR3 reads TGTGCCAGCCTCCCCCGCCGGGAAGGAACGCAGTATTTT.

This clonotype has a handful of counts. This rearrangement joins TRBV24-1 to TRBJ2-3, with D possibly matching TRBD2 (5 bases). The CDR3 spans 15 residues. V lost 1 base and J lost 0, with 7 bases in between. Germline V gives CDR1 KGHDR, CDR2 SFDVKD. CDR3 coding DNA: TGTGCCACCAGTGATTTATCGGGAAGCACAGATACGCAGTATTTT. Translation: CATSDLSGSTDTQYF.

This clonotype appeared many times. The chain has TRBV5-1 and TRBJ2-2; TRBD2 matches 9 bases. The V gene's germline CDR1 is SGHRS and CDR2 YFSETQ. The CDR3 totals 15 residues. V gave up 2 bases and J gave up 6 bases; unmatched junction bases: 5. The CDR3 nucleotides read TGCGCCAGCAGCTTTGATAGCGGGAGTTCCGGGGAGCTGTTTTTT. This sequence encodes CASSFDSGSSGELFF.